Frequency places the clone carrying this TCR beta chain as medium-sized. This record comes from a study of synovial regulatory T cells in juvenile arthritis. Measured with immunoSEQ multiplex PCR; TCRdb has only the in-frame clones, and not every one. This sample's clone table lists around 2,300 clones. The CDR3 loop spans 14 amino acids. Nucleotide data are not available. CDR1 and CDR2 (germline): MNHEY, SMNVEV (reference sequence). Each patient with active arthritis gave synovial fluid along with matched peripheral blood. The sample consisted of Treg cells from the synovium. This TCR came from a donor younger than 30 with juvenile idiopathic arthritis. The chain links TRBV27 to TRBJ2-7. CDR3 in amino acids: CASSFRDGPYEQYF.